Listed below are T cell receptor beta chains from one sample, sequenced in a study of blood T cell repertoires in COVID-19. Here immunoSEQ multiplex PCR was the method, and the copy in TCRdb shows in-frame clones only, minus some. The sample yields about 64,000 clones, about 88% seen once. Sequencing was performed on PBMCs or T cells enriched from blood (not recorded which). These receptors originate from a woman between 40 and 55 years old who had recovered from COVID-19. CDR3s include the opening cysteine and the closing phenylalanine or tryptophan. The D gene is left open where the match is weak. Clone sizes are given selectively: once, few, many, or a class where the clone is expanded.

d_call,v_call,clone_size,j_call,cdr3_nt,cdr3_aa
.,TRBV18,.,TRBJ2-2,TGTGCCAGCTCACCACTGTCACAGGTCAACACCGGGGAGCTGTTTTTT,CASSPLSQVNTGELFF
.,TRBV29-1,.,TRBJ1-2,TGCAGCGTTGATCCGGGAGACTATGGCTACACCTTC,CSVDPGDYGYTF
.,TRBV19,.,TRBJ2-1,TGTGCCAGTAAGGGCAGGGCTTCCTACAATGAGCAGTTCTTC,CASKGRASYNEQFF
TRBD1,TRBV14,.,TRBJ1-1,TGTGCCAGCAGCGACTTACAGGGGATGAACACTGAAGCTTTCTTT,CASSDLQGMNTEAFF
.,TRBV19,once,TRBJ2-1,TGTGCTTCGACCGGAGGGGCAGGCTTAGCAAATGAGCAGTTCTTC,CASTGGAGLANEQFF
TRBD1,TRBV23-1,.,TRBJ2-7,TGCGCCAGCAGACCCGGACAGGTTACCTACGAGCAGTACTTC,CASRPGQVTYEQYF
.,TRBV12-3/TRBV12-4,.,TRBJ1-2,TGTGCCAGCAGTTTTCAGAACTATGGCTACACCTTC,CASSFQNYGYTF
.,TRBV6-1,.,TRBJ1-2,TGTGCCAGCAGTGACAGGGATTGGGGCTACACCTTC,CASSDRDWGYTF
.,TRBV20-1,.,TRBJ2-7,TGCAGTGCTACCGGGGTCTACGAGCAGTACTTC,CSATGVYEQYF
TRBD1,TRBV18,.,TRBJ1-2,TGTGCCAGCTCGCCCGGGACAGGGGGCGCCCCCTGGGGCTACACCTTC,CASSPGTGGAPWGYTF
TRBD1,TRBV3-1/TRBV3-2,.,TRBJ1-1,TGTGCCAGCAGCCCTTATTCAGGGGGCGCGGGTACTGAAGCTTTCTTT,CASSPYSGGAGTEAFF
.,TRBV7-6,once,TRBJ2-5,TGTGCCAGCAGCTTAGGAACTATTGAGGAGACCCAGTACTTC,CASSLGTIEETQYF
.,TRBV12-5,.,TRBJ2-7,TGTGCTAGTGGTTTGTCCCTCGAGCAGTACTTC,CASGLSLEQYF
.,TRBV27,.,TRBJ2-7,TGTGCCAGCAGTTTCTCAAAACGACAGGTGGAGAACGAGCAGTACTTC,CASSFSKRQVENEQYF
TRBD1,TRBV9,.,TRBJ2-7,TGTGCCAGCAGCGTAGGCGGGACAGGGGACGAGCAGTACTTC,CASSVGGTGDEQYF
TRBD2,TRBV4-2,.,TRBJ2-1,TGTGCCAGCAGCCAGGTCGCGGGACTAGCGGGGGGTCCCCCCTCCTACAATGAGCAGTTCTTC,CASSQVAGLAGGPPSYNEQFF
TRBD1,TRBV18,once,TRBJ2-5,TGTGCCAGCTCACCACAAAGACAGGGGGCTGGGGAGACCCAGTACTTC,CASSPQRQGAGETQYF
TRBD2,TRBV11-2,.,TRBJ2-1,TGTGCCAGCAGCTTTCATGCGGGGGGTTTCAATGAGCAGTTCTTC,CASSFHAGGFNEQFF
TRBD2,TRBV12-5,.,TRBJ2-3,TGTGCTAGTGGTTTCCGGCACTTAGAGCCGGGACTAGCGGGGGGGCGGGTCACAGATACGCAGTATTTT,CASGFRHLEPGLAGGRVTDTQYF
TRBD1,TRBV6-4,.,TRBJ1-3,TGTGCCAGCAGTGACTCGCGCCCCCCAGGGGGCGGAAACACCATATATTTT,CASSDSRPPGGGNTIYF
.,TRBV19,.,TRBJ1-1,TGTGCCAGTAATCACAAGAACACTGAAGCTTTCTTT,CASNHKNTEAFF
.,TRBV4-1,.,TRBJ1-5,TGCGCCAGCAGCCAAGGAGGGTCTGCCAATCAGCCCCAGCATTTT,CASSQGGSANQPQHF
.,TRBV28,.,TRBJ2-7,TGTGCCAGCAGTTATCTTTACGAGCAGTACTTC,CASSYLYEQYF
TRBD1,TRBV12-3/TRBV12-4,.,TRBJ1-4,TGTGCCAGCAGTTCAAAGGACAGGCAAAAACTGTTTTTT,CASSSKDRQKLFF
TRBD1,TRBV13,.,TRBJ1-2,TGTGCCAGCACCACTAGACAGGGGCCCTTCTATGGCTACACCTTC,CASTTRQGPFYGYTF
.,TRBV21-1,.,TRBJ2-3,TGTGCCAGCAGCCAATCCGAGAGGGATTGGGCAGATACGCAGTATTTT,CASSQSERDWADTQYF
.,TRBV7-7,.,TRBJ2-5,TGTGCCAGCAGCTTAGGAGGAGCGGTGGCAGAGACCCAGTACTTC,CASSLGGAVAETQYF
TRBD2,TRBV5-1,.,TRBJ2-3,TGCGCCAGCAGCACGAAGCTTAGCGGGGCAAGCACAGATACGCAGTATTTT,CASSTKLSGASTDTQYF
.,TRBV9,.,TRBJ1-6,TGTGCCAGCAGCGTAGGGCAGGGGAATTCACCCCTCCACTTT,CASSVGQGNSPLHF
.,TRBV5-1,once,TRBJ1-2,TGCGCCAGCAGCTTGTGGTCAGGGGAAGGCTACACCTTC,CASSLWSGEGYTF
TRBD1,TRBV3-1/TRBV3-2,few,TRBJ1-2,TGTGCCAGCAGGGGACAGGGGGCCCCCGAAGTATATGGCTACACCTTC,CASRGQGAPEVYGYTF
.,TRBV19,once,TRBJ2-3,TGTGCCAGTAGTATAGCCTCCGGGGATACGCAGTATTTT,CASSIASGDTQYF
TRBD1,TRBV4-1,.,TRBJ1-1,TGCGCCAGCAGACCCGAAGTCCCGGGACAGGGGGAAGCTTTCTTT,CASRPEVPGQGEAFF
TRBD1,TRBV5-8,.,TRBJ2-4,TGTGCCAGCAGCAAAAGGACAGGTTCTCGAAACATTCAGTACTTC,CASSKRTGSRNIQYF
.,TRBV27,once,TRBJ1-5,TGTGCCAGCAGTAGGACATTTTATAGCAATCAGCCCCAGCATTTT,CASSRTFYSNQPQHF
.,TRBV4-1,.,TRBJ2-3,TGCGCCAGCAGCCAAGGTCCGGATACGCAGTATTTT,CASSQGPDTQYF
.,TRBV10-3,.,TRBJ2-7,TGTGCCATCAGCGGGTCCGAAACAGGGAAGGTCTACGAGCAGTACTTC,CAISGSETGKVYEQYF
.,TRBV11-2,.,TRBJ2-7,TGTGCCAGCACCCTAGGACAGAACTACGAGCAGTACTTC,CASTLGQNYEQYF
.,TRBV7-7,.,TRBJ2-2,TGTGCCAGCAGCTTCAGCCCGGGTTCGAACACCGGGGAGCTGTTTTTT,CASSFSPGSNTGELFF
.,TRBV19,.,TRBJ2-2,TGTGCCAGTAGCTTAGGCGGGGTCAACACCGGGGAGCTGTTTTTT,CASSLGGVNTGELFF
.,TRBV5-1,.,TRBJ1-2,TGCGCCAGCAGCTTGGAGGGGCCAGTCTATGGCTACACCTTC,CASSLEGPVYGYTF
.,TRBV4-1,.,TRBJ2-5,TGCGCCAGCAGCCCTCAAGGAGGGTTTGGGACCCAGTACTTC,CASSPQGGFGTQYF
.,TRBV19,.,TRBJ2-7,TGTGCCAGTAGTAGCGCCGCCCTAGGCTACGAGCAGTACTTC,CASSSAALGYEQYF
.,TRBV3-1/TRBV3-2,.,TRBJ1-4,TGTGCCAGCAGCCAAGGAAGGGGGTTCAGTGAAAAACTGTTTTTT,CASSQGRGFSEKLFF
.,TRBV16,.,TRBJ2-1,TGTGCCAGCAGCCAATGGGAGGATAGCGTCAATGAGCAGTTCTTC,CASSQWEDSVNEQFF
.,TRBV5-4,.,TRBJ1-3,TGTGCCTTCACCGATCAACTTAACGGAAACACCATATATTTT,CAFTDQLNGNTIYF
.,TRBV19,.,TRBJ2-2,TGTGCCAGTAGTACACAGGGAACCGGGGAGCTGTTTTTT,CASSTQGTGELFF
.,TRBV15,.,TRBJ2-2,TGTGCCACCAGCAGAGATCGTGCGAACACCGGGGAGCTGTTTTTT,CATSRDRANTGELFF
.,TRBV19,.,TRBJ1-5,TGTGCCAGTAGCACAGGGCGGAATCAGCCCCAGCATTTT,CASSTGRNQPQHF